This T cell receptor (beta chain) emerged from a study of CD8 T cells in Susac syndrome. This CDR3 is built from 17 residues. The V and J ends lost 3 bases and 2 bases, in that order; junction bases with no gene match: 10. With random hexamers, reverse transcription was performed on about 0.5 to 1 ug of RNA. From the immunoSEQ multiplex PCR reads, TCRdb called clonotypes with MiXCR, one entry per CDR3 protein. The sample lists about 300,000 distinct CDR3 sequences, approximately 89% occurring once. This clonotype originated in a human donor with multiple sclerosis. What was sequenced was CD8+ T cells from PBMCs. The J gene is TRBJ2-1, the V gene TRBV12-3 or TRBV12-4, with TRBD2 identical over 7 bases. The CDR3 DNA is TGTGCCAGCAGTTTGGGAGAACCTAGCGGACCCTACAATGAGCAGTTCTTC. The encoded protein is CASSLGEPSGPYNEQFF.